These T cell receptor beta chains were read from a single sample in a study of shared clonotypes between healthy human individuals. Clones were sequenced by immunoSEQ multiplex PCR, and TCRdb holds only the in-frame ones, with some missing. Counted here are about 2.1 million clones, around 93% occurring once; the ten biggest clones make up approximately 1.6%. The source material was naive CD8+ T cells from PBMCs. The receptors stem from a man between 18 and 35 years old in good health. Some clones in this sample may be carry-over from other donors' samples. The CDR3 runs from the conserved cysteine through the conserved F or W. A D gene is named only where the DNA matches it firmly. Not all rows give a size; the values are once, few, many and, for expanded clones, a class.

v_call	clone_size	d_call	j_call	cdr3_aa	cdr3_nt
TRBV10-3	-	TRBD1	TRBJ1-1	CAISGDTGTGRLNTEAFF	TGTGCCATCAGTGGGGATACCGGGACAGGTCGCCTGAACACTGAAGCTTTCTTT
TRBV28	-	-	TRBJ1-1	CASSLWGRAFF	TGTGCCAGCAGTTTATGGGGTCGAGCTTTCTTT
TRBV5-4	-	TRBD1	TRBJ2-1	CASSLGDSHEQFF	TGTGCCAGCAGCTTAGGGGACAGCCATGAGCAGTTCTTC
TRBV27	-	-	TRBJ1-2	CASRPTGGSGYTF	TGTGCCAGCAGACCCACGGGGGGCTCTGGCTACACCTTC
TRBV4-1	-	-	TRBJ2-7	CASSQGRAYEQYF	TGCGCCAGCAGCCAAGGGAGGGCCTACGAGCAGTACTTC
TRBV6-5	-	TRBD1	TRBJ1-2	CASSFREGGDYGYTF	TGTGCCAGCAGTTTCCGGGAAGGGGGCGACTATGGCTACACCTTC
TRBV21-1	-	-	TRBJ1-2	CARPSWHRSCGYTF	TGTGCCCGTCCCTCGTGGCACCGGTCGTGTGGCTACACCTTC
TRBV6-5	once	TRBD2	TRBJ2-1	CASSIGLAETEQFF	TGTGCCAGCAGTATAGGACTAGCGGAAACCGAGCAGTTCTTC
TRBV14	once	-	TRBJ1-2	CASAPGLHSGYTF	TGTGCCAGCGCCCCGGGACTCCATTCTGGCTACACCTTC
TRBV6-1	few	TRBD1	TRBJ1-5	CASSPRDRANQPQHF	TGTGCCAGCAGTCCCCGCGACAGGGCCAATCAGCCCCAGCATTTT